This T cell receptor (beta chain) derives from a study of blood T cell repertoires in COVID-19. Study-level background: Sources were T cells, B-cell-depleted T cells, or PBMCs; the material itself was cDNA or gDNA.

Original analysis: Amplification from reference gene primers served as the basis for estimated nucleated cell counts. This table comes from immunoSEQ multiplex PCR, and its TCRdb copy is limited to in-frame clones, with some not included. V and J calls and clone size are copied from that table; D and trimming were computed from the DNA. The sample lists about 45,000 clones; roughly 90% were seen once. Trimming stripped 0 bases from V and 6 bases from J, with 10 bases between. CDR1 and CDR2 (germline): SNHLY, FYNNEI. The CDR3 is 14 residues long. The origin of this receptor is a human donor in a cohort sampled during active COVID-19. The sequenced sample consisted of peripheral blood. The chain joins TRBV2 to TRBJ2-3, with a tentative D call TRBD1 (5 bases). CDR3 sequence (DNA): TGTGCCAGCAGTGAAGCAGGGGAATGGGATACGCAGTATTTT. This translates into CASSEAGEWDTQYF.